This T cell receptor (beta chain) came from a study of tissue T cells after allogeneic stem cell transplantation. Findings and limits, study-wide: Few T cell clones were shared across patients, but motif clusters showed tissue-specific shared signatures. In patients and mice, blood and spleen missed much of tissue repertoire.

Sequencing of TCRbeta CDR3 at survey depth gave sequences and template counts. TCRdb's table, derived via immunoSEQ multiplex PCR, lists solely in-frame clones and lacks some. The sample has over 7,500 clones; approximately 34% are singletons. Time point described: mouse harvest day 14 after allogeneic transplant. The graft held 10^6 splenic CD5+ T cells and 10^7 T-cell-depleted bone marrow cells. B6 (H2b) cells into BALB/c (H2d) mice; tissues taken at day 7 or 14. The CDR3 loop spans 16 amino acids. J was trimmed by 0 bases and V by 5 bases; bases with no gene match: 5. Per germline, CDR1 LGHDT and CDR2 YNNKQL (reference sequence). A note on this clone: Its antigen remains unknown. The genes are named according to mouse. Read sequence stops 1 residue before the CDR3 end, and the germline J gene provides the missing end.

The chain is built from TRBV4 and TRBJ2-7; 12 nucleotides align to TRBD2. Material for sequencing was skin. This TCR came from a female BALB/c mouse given C57BL/6 T cells with graft-versus-host disease after an allogeneic hematopoietic cell transplant. CDR3 DNA, as far as it was read: TGTGCCAGCAGCCCGGACTGGGGGGGGAGCTCCTATGAACAGTAC. Translating gives CASSPDWGGSSYEQY. The complete CDR3 reads CASSPDWGGSSYEQYF.